This TCR beta chain stems from a study of blood T cell repertoires in COVID-19. The wider study: Acute and convalescent COVID-19 specimens originated in the United States, Italy and Spain. PBMCs, B-cell-depleted T cells, or T cells were the source of the cDNA or gDNA that made up the material.

In the study's own analysis: Amplifying reference gene primers gave estimates of nucleated cell counts. Repertoires were generated with immunoSEQ multiplex PCR, while TCRdb's copy carries only in-frame clones and drops some. That table supplies the V and J calls and clone size; D and trimming were determined from the DNA. The sample gives tens of thousands of clones, less than 85% of which show up once; approximately 16% is in the top ten. The CDR3 has 16 residues. Germline CDR1 reads SGDLS; CDR2 reads YYNGEE. V lost 4 bases, J lost 9 bases, and 26 bases lay in between. This chain joins TRBV9 and TRBJ2-7; D possibly corresponds to TRBD1 (6 bases). The sample taken for sequencing was peripheral blood. The source is a man aged 65 to 79 with active or convalescent COVID-19. The CDR3 reads CASSPEGDRVSRGQYF. For the CDR3, the DNA is TGTGCCAGCAGCCCCGAGGGGGATCGAGTTTCTCGAGGGCAGTACTTC.